The 20 T cell receptor beta chains given below trace back to one sample, sequenced in a study of identical twins. TCRdb reprocessed the 5' RACE reads with MiXCR, giving one entry per CDR3 protein. The sample records around 230,000 distinct CDR3 sequences, around 10% being singletons. The sequenced sample was memory (CD45RO+) T cells sorted from blood. The receptors derive from a woman aged 18-35 years in good health.

This clonotype has ten or more counts. The J gene is TRBJ2-4, the V gene TRBV27; tentative D call: TRBD1 (5 bases). Germline CDR1 MNHEY, CDR2 SMNVEV (reference sequence). Trimming pared 8 bases from V and 1 base from J, leaving 12 bases between. This CDR3 has 14 amino acids. CDR3 nucleotides: TGTGCCAGCCAGGGTAGAGAGGCCAAAAACATTCAGTACTTC. It is translated as CASQGREAKNIQYF.

This clonotype was recorded at least ten times. V and J are TRBV9 and TRBJ2-3, with D unclear. This CDR3 spans 15 amino acids. V dropped 0 bases and J dropped 4 bases, with 12 bases sitting between them. Germline CDR1 is SGDLS and CDR2 is YYNGEE. The CDR3 spells CASSVEVRWADTQYF. CDR3 bases: TGTGCCAGCAGCGTAGAGGTTAGGTGGGCAGATACGCAGTATTTT.

This clonotype showed up just a few times. The rearrangement joins TRBV12-3 or TRBV12-4 to TRBJ2-1; D gene ambiguous. The CDR3 consists of 15 residues. The V end was cut by 5 bases, the J end by 6 bases, with 17 bases between. Written as DNA, the CDR3 is TGTGCCAGCAGTCAGGACCTAATTATGGGCAATGAGCAGTTCTTC. This encodes CASSQDLIMGNEQFF.

This clonotype has ten or more counts. The chain uses TRBV6-1 and TRBJ2-3, with unresolved D. Trimming cost V 6 bases and J 7 bases, with 14 bases left between them. CDR1 and CDR2 from the germline V gene are MNHNS and SASEGT. This CDR3 is built from 13 residues. The DNA for the CDR3 is TGTGCCAGCAGCCGCTCCCAGAGACATACGCAGTATTTT. Translation: CASSRSQRHTQYF.

V and J are TRBV27 and TRBJ2-5, with a possible D match to TRBD1 (6 bases). CDR3 length equals 17 residues. CDR1 MNHEY and CDR2 SMNVEV come from the germline V gene (reference sequence). V was trimmed by 6 bases and J by 4 bases, leaving 24 bases between them. In DNA form, the CDR3 reads TGTGCCAGCAGAAGCTTTATAATCAGGGGTAAGGGAGAGACCCAGTACTTC. It encodes CASRSFIIRGKGETQYF.

This clonotype has a handful of counts. V usage is TRBV12-3 or TRBV12-4 and J usage is TRBJ2-1; the match to TRBD2 covers 10 bases. The CDR3 runs 15 residues. The junction had 9 bases not matched to a gene; V was cut back by 6 bases and J by 7 bases. The CDR3 nucleotides are TGTGCCAGCAGAAACCTAGCGGGAGATTGGAATGAGCAGTTCTTC. Translated, it gives CASRNLAGDWNEQFF.

This chain uses TRBV20-1 with TRBJ2-2; D is undetermined. There are 12 residues in the CDR3. Trimming shortened V by 0 bases and J by 4 bases, and 3 bases separated the two germline ends. Looked up from germline, CDR1 is DFQATT and CDR2 is SNEGSKA (reference sequence). The DNA for the CDR3 is TGCAGTGCTAGAGATGTCACCGGGGAGCTGTTTTTT. Translated: CSARDVTGELFF.

This rearrangement joins TRBV3-1 to TRBJ2-1; D possibly corresponds to TRBD2 (6 bases). The CDR3 has 16 amino acids. The V end lost 0 bases, the J end lost 7 bases, and 16 bases lay between the germline ends. In germline, CDR1 is LGHDT, CDR2 YNNKEL (reference sequence). DNA of the CDR3: TGTGCCAGCAGCCAAGAAAGGGAGCGGGTTTTAAATGAGCAGTTCTTC. Translated, it gives CASSQERERVLNEQFF.

This sequence joins TRBV4-3 and TRBJ2-6; maybe TRBD1 (6 bases). In germline, CDR1 is LGHNA, CDR2 YSLEER. This CDR3 has 18 amino acids. Trimming took off 0 bases at V and 2 bases at J, with 14 bases between the two ends. The CDR3 is CASSQDGQGRTGANVLTF. CDR3 nucleotide sequence: TGCGCCAGCAGCCAAGATGGGCAGGGGCGGACTGGGGCCAACGTCCTGACTTTC.

This clonotype was recorded a few times. CDR3 DNA sequence: TGCAGCATAGGAGGGATTACCGGGGAGCTGTTTTTT. Its translation: CSIGGITGELFF. This chain links TRBV29-1 with TRBJ2-2, with a possible D match to TRBD2 (6 bases). CDR1 SQVTM and CDR2 ANQGSEA come from the germline V gene. The CDR3 consists of 12 residues. V was pared by 8 bases and J by 5 bases, with 12 bases between.

This clonotype has more than one count but fewer than ten. The chain has TRBV3-1 and TRBJ2-3, with TRBD2 identical over 7 bases. The CDR3 is 18 amino acids. From germline, CDR1 is LGHDT and CDR2 YNNKEL (reference sequence). Trimming at V came to 0 bases and at J to 2 bases, leaving 11 bases not matched to a gene. CDR3 DNA: TGTGCCAGCAGCCAAGAGAGTCTGGCTAGCGGTTACACAGATACGCAGTATTTT. Translation gives CASSQESLASGYTDTQYF.

The V gene is TRBV5-6, the J gene TRBJ2-1; D is undetermined. This CDR3 has 17 amino acids. Germline values: CDR1 SGHDT, CDR2 YYEEEE. V was cut by 5 bases and J by 0 bases, with 18 bases left in between. CDR3 sequence (DNA): TGTGCCAGCAGGACGGAAACCCGGACGGGCTCCTACAATGAGCAGTTCTTC. As protein: CASRTETRTGSYNEQFF.

The chain has TRBV20-1 and TRBJ2-2, with D unclear. V was trimmed by 6 bases and J by 2 bases, leaving 16 bases between them. The germline V gene encodes CDR1 DFQATT and CDR2 SNEGSKA (reference sequence). This CDR3 has 15 amino acids. The CDR3 region has the DNA TGCAGTGCCCCAACCTCAAGGGATAACACCGGGGAGCTGTTTTTT. Its protein product is CSAPTSRDNTGELFF.

The table lists this clonotype with many counts. J is TRBJ2-7 and V is TRBV5-6, with 7 bases fitting TRBD1. The CDR3 has 17 amino acids. Germline V gives CDR1 SGHDT, CDR2 YYEEEE. Trimming at V came to 6 bases and at J to 2 bases, leaving 17 bases not matched to a gene. This chain's CDR3 is CASTALSRQGGTYEQYF. CDR3 DNA sequence: TGTGCCAGCACCGCCCTTTCTCGACAGGGTGGAACCTACGAGCAGTACTTC.

The chain is built from TRBV2 and TRBJ1-5, with 7 nucleotides matching TRBD1. This CDR3 region has 12 residues. The V segment lost 11 bases and the J segment 5 bases; nucleotides outside the gene matches: 6. Germline CDR1 reads SNHLY; CDR2 reads FYNNEI. CDR3 coding DNA: TGTGCCGCCAGGGGGGAAGATCAGCCCCAGCATTTT. Its protein product is CAARGEDQPQHF. The whole variable domain, remainder taken from reference TRBV2 and TRBJ1-5, is EPEVTQTPSHQVTQMGQEVILRCVPISNHLYFYWYRQILGQKVEFLVSFYNNEISEKSEIFDDQFSVERPDGSNFTLKIRSTKLEDSAMYFCAARGEDQPQHFGDGTRLSIL.

This clonotype was recorded at least ten times. The V gene is TRBV4-3, the J gene TRBJ2-3; no clear D. From germline, CDR1 is LGHNA and CDR2 YSLEER. This CDR3 has 14 residues. V lost 0 bases to trimming and J lost 11 bases, with 15 bases between them. CDR3 protein: CASSQEISGLGQYF. CDR3 in DNA: TGCGCCAGCAGCCAAGAAATCAGTGGCTTGGGGCAGTATTTT.

This clonotype was seen ten or more times. J is TRBJ2-7 and V is TRBV7-9, with D unresolved. CDR3 size: 13 residues. Germline values: CDR1 SEHNR, CDR2 FQNEAQ (reference sequence). V was cut by 2 bases and J by 2 bases, with 7 bases left in between. In DNA, the CDR3 is TGTGCCAGCAGCTTAAGTAATCCCTACGAGCAGTACTTC. Protein sequence: CASSLSNPYEQYF.

The genes are TRBV18 and TRBJ2-2, with D possibly being TRBD1 (5 bases). V was trimmed by 3 bases and J by 0 bases, leaving 5 bases between them. The CDR3 is 14 amino acids. Per germline, CDR1 KGHSH and CDR2 LQKENI. CDR3 sequence: CASSPDTNTGELFF. In DNA form, the CDR3 reads TGTGCCAGCTCACCGGACACGAACACCGGGGAGCTGTTTTTT.

This clonotype was detected only a few times. V and J are TRBV20-1 and TRBJ2-2; D call uncertain. With 3 bases removed from V and 5 bases from J, the gap between germline ends came to 7 bases. The germline V gene has CDR1 DFQATT and CDR2 SNEGSKA (reference sequence). This CDR3 is built from 12 residues. CDR3 protein: CSASPRTGELFF. The CDR3 DNA follows: TGCAGTGCTAGCCCCAGAACCGGGGAGCTGTTTTTT.

The V and J genes are TRBV7-2 and TRBJ2-5; D is tentatively TRBD1 or TRBD2 (5 bases each). Trimming took off 5 bases at V and 5 bases at J, with 18 bases between the two ends. The CDR3 has 15 amino acids. Germline lookup yields CDR1 SGHTA and CDR2 FQGNSA. DNA of the CDR3: TGTGCCAGCAGCCCGAGACACGGGGCGTGGGAGACCCAGTACTTC. Its protein product is CASSPRHGAWETQYF.